This T cell receptor (beta chain) originates from a study of regulatory T cells in long-lasting Graves disease (TCRdb year 2021). Notes on the research overall: Persistent Graves' disease was defined as antithyroid drug treatment for over 5 years with persistently positive TSH receptor autoantibodies. Patients with persistent Graves' disease were compared with patients with newly diagnosed Graves' disease using TCR sequencing and RNA sequencing of peripheral blood. The study was conducted in China and was registered as a clinical trial. TCR sequencing covered 13 persistent and 20 or so newly diagnosed Graves' disease patients, some 33 samples in total. Persistent Graves' disease patients in the clinical cohort had taken antithyroid drugs for about 9.7 years on average.

This sample's time point label indicates: persistent/refractory GD, antithyroid drugs over 5 years with positive TRAb. For both TCR sequencing and RNA sequencing, RNA was extracted from PBMCs using TRIzol. Graves' disease was diagnosed according to American Thyroid Association guidelines. Patients for the study were recruited at an endocrinology department in Xi'an, China. Each patient gave around 9.2 milliliters of peripheral blood, collected in an EDTA anticoagulant tube. Ficoll Paque Plus density gradient separation was used to isolate PBMCs, and no additional T cell sorting was done. An Agilent 2100 Bioanalyzer and agarose gel were used to check RNA quality, and a NanoDrop 2000 was used to measure RNA concentration. As concerns this clonotype: What this receptor recognizes is not known. The input lacks base qualities; no much larger clone sits a single base away.

Broad study findings and their caveats: Peripheral blood alone was examined, since thyroid tissue, which constituted the primary lesion, could not be accessed. Only the TCR beta chain was sequenced and analyzed. Compared with newly diagnosed patients, persistent Graves' disease patients had lower TCR Shannon entropy and fewer highly expanded clones, which suggests clonal expansion. The authors noted that the small sample size was a limitation that may lower accuracy. A larger number of public clonotypes was shared among persistent patients (more than 2,500) than among newly diagnosed patients (roughly 970).

The receptor library was made with multiplex PCR. Instrument used: Illumina HiSeq 4000. CDR3 regions were amplified by Arm-PCR with iRepertoire HTBI primers to construct TCR beta libraries. Gel purification was performed on PCR products prior to sequencing. The study's own analysis went as follows. Gene usage analysis of CDR3 amino acid clonotypes used the approximately 62 TRBV and more than 13 TRBJ segments found across samples. COPE and FqMerger were used to merge filtered high-quality paired reads into contigs. Contigs were aligned with BLAST to IMGT TRBV, TRBD and TRBJ reference genes, and CDR3 was defined per IMGT. Any clonotype with a frequency above 0.1% was counted as a highly expanded clone. Shannon entropy was used to measure repertoire diversity, and the Gini coefficient was used to measure V-J evenness. Clonotypes shared by more than one individual were considered public. TCRdb cleaned the public reads at Q25 with fastp, built clones with MiXCR and kept in-frame beta chains. Rows matching on CDR3 protein sequence are summarized as one entry with the most common DNA and genes. Here the V and J calls rest on TCRdb's processing, not on the authors' analysis. Here the sample has around 450,000 distinct CDR3 sequences; about 22% occur a single time. The top ten clones comprise around 7% of the sample.

The specimen comprised peripheral blood mononuclear cells (PBMCs), sampled when the disease was refractory, from a patient treated with antithyroid drugs. The TCR comes from a female donor with Graves disease.

The CDR3 corresponds to CACATGNTIYF. The sequenced DNA is TGTGCCTGCGCGACTGGAAACACCATATATTTT. Here the chain combines TRBV30 and TRBJ1-3; the D gene assignment is ambiguous. V sheds 6 bases and J sheds 2 bases, leaving 5 bases between their ends. From the cysteine through the phenylalanine, the CDR3 covers 11 amino acids. The read is trimmed to its CDR3 DNA, 33 bases read in frame from base 1. CDR1 and CDR2 were assigned from the germline V gene (reference sequence) as GTSNPN and SVGIG.